A selection of T cell receptor beta chains follows, all from one sample in a study of OX40 agonist ivuxolimab in advanced cancers. The repertoire was sequenced with immunoSEQ multiplex PCR; TCRdb's copy has only in-frame clones and lacks some. The data show 25,000 to 30,000 clones, with around 85% seen just once and roughly 15% held by the top ten. The material sequenced was CD4+ or CD8+ T cells sorted from blood, taken in a trial of the OX40 agonist ivuxolimab. The receptor set was obtained from an adult with an advanced solid tumor such as melanoma, head and neck, liver or kidney cancer. Each CDR3 is given with its conserved first and last residue. D genes are given only for firm matches. Clone size is not always given. Where it is, it says once, few, many or a class for expanded clones.

clone_size	d_call	cdr3_length	v_call	j_call	cdr3_aa	cdr3_nt
.	.	15	TRBV6-1	TRBJ2-7	CASSHPGRGFHEQYF	TGTGCCAGCAGTCACCCCGGACGGGGTTTTCACGAGCAGTACTTC
.	.	17	TRBV11-2	TRBJ2-5	CASSWLGTASVGGTQYF	TGTGCCAGCAGCTGGCTTGGGACAGCTTCTGTGGGAGGAACCCAGTACTTC
.	TRBD1	14	TRBV7-6	TRBJ1-2	CASSLASGGDGYTF	TGTGCCAGCAGCTTAGCCTCAGGGGGAGATGGCTACACCTTC
.	.	14	TRBV15	TRBJ1-4	CATSTGQSNEKLFF	TGTGCCACCAGCACGGGACAATCTAATGAAAAACTGTTTTTT
.	TRBD2	14	TRBV29-1	TRBJ2-1	CSVEPSGSDSEQFF	TGCAGCGTTGAACCTAGCGGGAGCGATAGTGAGCAGTTCTTC
.	.	15	TRBV19	TRBJ2-5	CASSMEGHFQETQYF	TGTGCCAGTAGTATGGAGGGACATTTCCAAGAGACCCAGTACTTC
.	.	16	TRBV9	TRBJ2-1	CASSVVGIPRDDEQFF	TGTGCCAGCAGCGTAGTTGGAATTCCGAGGGACGATGAGCAGTTCTTC
.	.	16	TRBV28	TRBJ2-2	CASSTPWGGATGELFF	TGTGCCAGCAGCACCCCTTGGGGGGGGGCCACCGGGGAGCTGTTTTTT
few	TRBD2	15	TRBV27	TRBJ2-5	CASSIAGGPSETQYF	TGTGCCAGCAGTATAGCGGGAGGGCCCTCAGAGACCCAGTACTTC
.	.	14	TRBV29-1	TRBJ2-7	CSVAGPRSSYEQYF	TGCAGCGTTGCGGGACCCCGGAGCTCCTACGAGCAGTACTTC
few	TRBD2	15	TRBV11-2	TRBJ2-7	CASSLVSGGLNEQYF	TGTGCCAGCAGCTTAGTCTCGGGGGGTCTGAACGAGCAGTACTTC
.	.	15	TRBV27	TRBJ2-7	CASSILTGIPYEQYF	TGTGCTAGCAGTATACTGACAGGCATTCCCTACGAGCAGTACTTC
.	.	17	TRBV7-9	TRBJ2-7	CASSLFPPRKSGYEQYF	TGTGCCAGCAGCTTATTTCCCCCCAGGAAAAGTGGCTACGAGCAGTACTTC
.	TRBD2	16	TRBV2	TRBJ2-5	CASSENLAGGQETQYF	TGTGCCAGCAGTGAAAATCTAGCGGGAGGGCAAGAGACCCAGTACTTC
.	.	16	TRBV4-1	TRBJ1-5	CASSQDLERARQPQHF	TGCGCCAGCAGCCAAGATCTGGAGAGGGCACGGCAGCCCCAGCATTTT
once	.	15	TRBV7-6	TRBJ1-6	CASSRDTSPYSPLHF	TGTGCCAGCAGTCGCGACACCTCCCCCTATTCACCCCTCCACTTT
.	TRBD1	14	TRBV19	TRBJ2-7	CASRPGTESYEQYF	TGTGCCAGTAGACCCGGGACAGAGTCCTACGAGCAGTACTTC
few	TRBD2	17	TRBV4-1	TRBJ2-5	CASSPIAGEVPQETQYF	TGCGCCAGCAGTCCTATAGCGGGAGAGGTTCCGCAAGAGACCCAGTACTTC
.	.	18	TRBV6-1	TRBJ2-7	CASSEDLVRQAPGDEQYF	TGTGCCAGCAGTGAAGATTTAGTTAGGCAGGCTCCGGGGGACGAGCAGTATTTC
.	.	10	TRBV2	TRBJ2-1	CASRGGQQFF	TGTGCCAGCAGGGGCGGACAGCAGTTCTTC
.	.	14	TRBV4-1	TRBJ2-2	CASSYRDLTGELFF	TGCGCCAGCAGCTACCGGGATCTAACCGGGGAGCTGTTTTTT
.	.	18	TRBV30	TRBJ1-5	CAWSLSGTKFYSNQPQHF	TGTGCCTGGAGTCTTTCTGGGACCAAATTCTATAGCAATCAGCCCCAGCATTTT
.	TRBD1	14	TRBV25-1	TRBJ1-5	CASSEFDRAKPQHF	TGTGCCAGCAGTGAATTTGACAGGGCTAAGCCCCAGCATTTT
.	.	12	TRBV7-2	TRBJ1-5	CATGTQGQPQHF	TGTGCCACCGGAACGCAAGGACAGCCCCAGCATTTT
.	TRBD1	12	TRBV13	TRBJ1-1	CASSLQGEKAFF	TGTGCCAGCAGCTTACAGGGGGAGAAGGCTTTCTTT
.	.	17	TRBV5-1	TRBJ1-1	CASSLVGGQRLVTEAFF	TGCGCCAGCAGCTTGGTAGGAGGCCAAAGATTAGTCACTGAAGCTTTCTTT
.	.	14	TRBV4-1	TRBJ2-7	CASSQGQATYEQYF	TGCGCCAGCAGCCAAGGACAGGCAACCTACGAGCAGTACTTC
.	TRBD2	14	TRBV10-1	TRBJ2-1	CASTSGTSYNEQFF	TGCGCCAGCACCTCCGGGACTAGTTACAATGAGCAGTTCTTC
.	.	11	TRBV29-1	TRBJ1-1	CSARRGTEAFF	TGCAGCGCCCGGCGGGGTACTGAAGCTTTCTTT
once	.	14	TRBV9	TRBJ2-3	CASSVVLTTDTQYF	TGTGCCAGCAGCGTAGTGCTGACGACGGATACGCAGTATTTT
medium-sized	.	16	TRBV6-1	TRBJ1-4	CASSEFWPATNEKLFF	TGTGCCAGCAGTGAATTCTGGCCTGCAACTAATGAAAAACTGTTTTTT